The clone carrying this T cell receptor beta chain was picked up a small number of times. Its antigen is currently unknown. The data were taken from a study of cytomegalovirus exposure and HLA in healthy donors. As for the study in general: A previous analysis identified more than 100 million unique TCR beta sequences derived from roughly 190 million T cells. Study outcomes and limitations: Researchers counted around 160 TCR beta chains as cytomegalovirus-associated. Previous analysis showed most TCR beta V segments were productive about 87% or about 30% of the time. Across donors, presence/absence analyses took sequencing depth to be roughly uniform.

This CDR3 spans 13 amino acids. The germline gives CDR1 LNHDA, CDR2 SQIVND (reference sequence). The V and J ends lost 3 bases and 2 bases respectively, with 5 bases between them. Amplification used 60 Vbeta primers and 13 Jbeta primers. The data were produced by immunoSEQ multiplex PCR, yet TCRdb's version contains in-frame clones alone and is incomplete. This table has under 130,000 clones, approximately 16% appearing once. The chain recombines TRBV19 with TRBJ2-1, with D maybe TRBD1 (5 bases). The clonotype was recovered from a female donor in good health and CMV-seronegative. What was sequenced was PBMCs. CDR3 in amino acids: CASSMGPYNEQFF. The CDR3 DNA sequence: TGTGCCAGTAGTATGGGGCCCTACAATGAGCAGTTCTTC.